These T cell receptor beta chains were read from a single sample in a study of CD8+CD57+ T cells in acquired aplastic anemia. TCRdb reprocessed the reads via MiXCR and lists one record per CDR3 protein. In the table there are about 160,000 distinct CDR3 sequences, roughly 48% of which are singletons. Source material: sorted CD4+, CD8+, or CD8+CD57+ T cells (not recorded which) from PBMCs. The receptor set was obtained from a human donor with aplastic anemia. CDR3s leave out the opening cysteine and the closing phenylalanine or tryptophan. Each record gives: CDR3 protein, V gene, J gene.

ASSLSAAMNTEAF,TRBV7-3,TRBJ1-1
AWSNSLNTDAF,TRBV30,TRBJ1-1
ASSLVYGRARGSSYNEQF,TRBV7-9,TRBJ2-1
ATSDRGRAFGCAYEQY,TRBV24-1,TRBJ2-7
ASSYWDKDTEAF,TRBV6-5,TRBJ1-1
ASSLGSVGVSSGNTIY,TRBV7-8,TRBJ1-3
ASSFGGTYERY,TRBV7-3,TRBJ2-7
ASSWGQERDSPLH,TRBV7-9,TRBJ1-6
ASSLDPTARSGNTIY,TRBV5-6,TRBJ1-3
ASSLTQETQY,TRBV5-1,TRBJ2-5
ASSPSTGPLNTEAF,TRBV28,TRBJ1-1
SARLVDSTDTQY,TRBV20-1,TRBJ2-3
ASGSSVVSKNIQY,TRBV12-5,TRBJ2-4
ASSAVTSGGAAQY,TRBV10-2,TRBJ2-5
ASRPDRGRNTNYGYT,TRBV19,TRBJ1-2
ASSWGTGVSSYEQY,TRBV12-3/TRBV12-4,TRBJ2-7
ASSLGTGINNEQF,TRBV6-1,TRBJ2-1
ASSSGRGIYEQY,TRBV2,TRBJ2-7
SVEGRGQY,TRBV29-1,TRBJ2-5
ASSEGQGPSRSQY,TRBV2,TRBJ2-5
SANELTSGSIYNEQF,TRBV20-1,TRBJ2-1
ASSLDPRVQGFSTDTQY,TRBV11-2,TRBJ2-3
ASSISYLSNQPQH,TRBV19,TRBJ1-5
SVKSEPNQPQH,TRBV20-1,TRBJ1-5
ASSARTGGNLEAF,TRBV19,TRBJ1-1
ASSLARGTWPDTQY,TRBV7-2,TRBJ2-3
ASNVGQNTGELF,TRBV19,TRBJ2-2